These 18 T cell receptor beta chains were sequenced from one sample in a study of blood T cell repertoires in COVID-19. Using immunoSEQ multiplex PCR, the repertoire was profiled, and TCRdb retains in-frame clones only, with some absent. The table includes around 72,000 clones, approximately 86% detected once. Specimen: peripheral blood. These receptors originate from a man aged 45-60 years with acute or convalescent COVID-19.

The chain combines TRBV7-9 with TRBJ1-1, with D tentatively TRBD1 (5 bases). Germline loops: CDR1 SEHNR, CDR2 FQNEAQ (reference sequence). The CDR3 contains 14 residues. Trimming took off 7 bases at V and 1 base at J, with 13 bases between the two ends. The DNA of the CDR3 is TGTGCCAGCACACGAACCGGACAGAACACTGAAGCTTTCTTT. This encodes CASTRTGQNTEAFF.

The rearrangement links TRBV9 to TRBJ1-6; 9 bases are shared with TRBD1. Germline loops: CDR1 SGDLS, CDR2 YYNGEE. The CDR3 length is 17 residues. V was clipped by 3 bases and J by 0 bases; unmatched bases: 4. The chain's CDR3 is CASSGTGGTSYNSPLHF. The CDR3 bases are TGTGCCAGCAGCGGCACAGGGGGCACCTCCTATAATTCACCCCTCCACTTT. Using reference TRBV9 and TRBJ1-6 for the parts outside the CDR3, the full variable domain is DSGVTQTPKHLITATGQRVTLRCSPRSGDLSVYWYQQSLDQGLQFLIQYYNGEERAKGNILERFSAQQFPDLHSELNLSSLELGDSALYFCASSGTGGTSYNSPLHFGNGTRLTVT.

The chain couples TRBV12-3 or TRBV12-4 to TRBJ1-1; D is possibly TRBD1 (5 bases). The CDR3 totals 12 residues. Trimming removed 5 bases from V and 4 bases from J, with 8 bases in between. CDR3 nucleotide sequence: TGTGCCAGCAGTAGGGGAGGCACTGAAGCTTTCTTT. This codes for CASSRGGTEAFF.

The J gene is TRBJ1-6, the V gene TRBV30, with 8 bases identical to TRBD1. This CDR3 region has 15 residues. Looked up from germline, CDR1 is GTSNPN and CDR2 is SVGIG (reference sequence). After removal of 5 bases from V and 4 bases from J, the junction contained 7 bases not matched to a gene. CDR3 protein: CAWAPGGDYNSPLHF. The CDR3 nucleotides read TGTGCCTGGGCTCCAGGGGGCGATTATAATTCACCCCTCCACTTT.

The chain recombines TRBV5-1 with TRBJ2-7; 9 nucleotides align to TRBD1. Germline assignment: CDR1 SGHRS and CDR2 YFSETQ. Trimming took 4 bases from V and 7 from J; bases not matched to a gene: 9. The CDR3 runs to 14 residues. As DNA, the CDR3 is TGCGCCAGCAGCCTCCGTCCGGACAGGGGTGAGCAGTACTTC. This sequence encodes CASSLRPDRGEQYF.

The rearrangement uses TRBV7-3 and TRBJ2-7; no firm D call. This CDR3 spans 12 amino acids. Germline V lookup: CDR1 SGHTA, CDR2 FQGTGA. V was shortened by 6 bases and J by 4 bases, with 10 bases between the two germline ends. The CDR3 loop reads CASSLNGYEQYF. CDR3 sequence (DNA): TGTGCCAGCAGTCTAAATGGTTACGAGCAGTACTTC.

The chain joins TRBV18 to TRBJ1-6; TRBD1 agrees at 8 bases. V gave up 6 bases and J gave up 7 bases; unmatched junction bases: 8. CDR1 and CDR2 from the germline V gene are KGHSH and LQKENI. CDR3 length: 15 residues. The CDR3 DNA is TGTGCCAGCTCCCCCGACAGGGGTTACAATTCACCCCTCCACTTT. It is translated as CASSPDRGYNSPLHF.

The chain has TRBV29-1 and TRBJ2-7; D gene ambiguous. Deletions cut 4 bases from V and 0 bases from J, with 10 bases between. CDR3 length equals 13 residues. The germline gives CDR1 SQVTM, CDR2 ANQGSEA. The CDR3 sequence: CSVARQLSYEQYF. The CDR3 DNA reads TGCAGCGTTGCTAGGCAGCTCTCCTACGAGCAGTACTTC.

The CDR3 region has the DNA TGTGCCAGCAGTTTAGAGGGGCGAGAGACCCAGTACTTC. Amino acid sequence: CASSLEGRETQYF. This sequence joins TRBV12-3 or TRBV12-4 and TRBJ2-5, with a tentative D call TRBD1 (5 bases). The ends were cut back, 1 base at V and 4 bases at J, with 7 bases in the middle. This CDR3 has 13 residues.

The gene calls are TRBV24-1 and TRBJ2-3; 8 bases are a match to TRBD1. Germline V gene data show CDR1 as KGHDR and CDR2 as SFDVKD. J was trimmed by 0 bases and V by 7 bases; bases with no gene match: 5. The CDR3 consists of 15 residues. The CDR3 here is CATSTGGRSTDTQYF. DNA of the CDR3: TGTGCCACCAGCACAGGGGGGAGGAGCACAGATACGCAGTATTTT.

The chain recombines TRBV6-6 with TRBJ1-5, with D possibly TRBD1 on 6 matching bases. The germline CDR1 and CDR2 sequences are MNHNY and SVGAGI (reference sequence). Trimming cost V 2 bases and J 7 bases, with 9 bases left between them. The CDR3 has 13 amino acids. The CDR3 protein is CASSYGGAQPQHF. The DNA for the CDR3 is TGTGCCAGCAGTTACGGGGGCGCACAGCCCCAGCATTTT.

The V and J genes are TRBV29-1 and TRBJ2-7, with D possibly being TRBD1 (5 bases). With 4 bases removed from V and 1 base from J, the gap between germline ends came to 11 bases. The germline V gene has CDR1 SQVTM and CDR2 ANQGSEA. This CDR3 spans 13 amino acids. CDR3 region: CSVGQRLSYEQYF. As DNA, the CDR3 is TGCAGCGTTGGACAGCGTCTGTCCTACGAGCAGTACTTC.

The chain carries TRBV29-1 and TRBJ1-2; 11 bases line up with TRBD1. Germline loops: CDR1 SQVTM, CDR2 ANQGSEA. This CDR3 has 16 amino acids. V shed 3 bases, J shed 6 bases, and the junction held 12 bases outside the gene matches. CDR3 region: CSVETFGQGAINGYTF. In nucleotides, the CDR3 is TGCAGCGTTGAGACCTTCGGACAGGGGGCGATAAATGGCTACACCTTC. The variable domain in full, with the rest retrieved from reference TRBV29-1 and TRBJ1-2, is SAVISQKPSRDICQRGTSLTIQCQVDSQVTMMFWYRQQPGQSLTLIATANQGSEATYESGFVIDKFPISRPNLTFSTLTVSNMSPEDSSIYLCSVETFGQGAINGYTFGSGTRLTVV.

The chain employs TRBV28 and TRBJ2-3; TRBD1 aligns across 7 bases. Looked up from germline, CDR1 is MDHEN and CDR2 is SYDVKM. This CDR3 region has 13 residues. Trimming removed 5 bases from V and 5 bases from J; junction bases left unmatched: 4. CDR3 loop: CASSPQGVDTQYF. CDR3 DNA: TGTGCCAGCAGTCCTCAGGGGGTAGATACGCAGTATTTT.

The chain combines TRBV11-3 with TRBJ1-1; D remains unclear. CDR1 and CDR2 (germline): SGHNT, YENEEA. With 3 bases removed from V and 0 bases from J, the gap between germline ends came to 5 bases. The CDR3 runs 13 residues. CDR3 nucleotide sequence: TGTGCCAGCAGCTTCACGGTGAACACTGAAGCTTTCTTT. This codes for CASSFTVNTEAFF.

The count of this clone is one. J is TRBJ2-7 and V is TRBV28, with 11 bases matching TRBD1. The V gene end was trimmed by 5 bases and the J gene end by 5 bases; junction bases not matched to a gene: 8. The CDR3 has 15 residues. Germline-derived CDR1 and CDR2 are MDHEN and SYDVKM. The CDR3 region has the DNA TGTGCCAGCAGTCTTCGGACAGGGGGCCCCCACGAGCAGTACTTC. Translated: CASSLRTGGPHEQYF.

The V call is TRBV21-1, the J call TRBJ1-2; the table's D call, TRBD1, was not checked against the DNA. TRBV21-1 is a pseudogene locus. The CDR3 consists of 11 residues. Written as DNA, the CDR3 is TGTGCCAGCAGCCATTTCAGTGGCTACACCTTC. Translation: CASSHFSGYTF.

In this sample, this clone turned up once. The V and J genes are TRBV19 and TRBJ1-5, with TRBD1 matching 10 bases. Germline V gene sequence: CDR1 LNHDA, CDR2 SQIVND (reference sequence). The J segment lost 0 bases and the V segment lost 6 bases, leaving 8 bases of the junction unmatched. This CDR3 has 17 residues. The CDR3 reads CASRMTGGRYSNQPQHF. In DNA form, the CDR3 reads TGTGCCAGTAGGATGACAGGGGGCAGATATAGCAATCAGCCCCAGCATTTT.